The 25 T cell receptor beta chains in this list originate from one sample, sequenced in a study of T cell changes during pregnancy in multiple sclerosis. Sequencing was performed with immunoSEQ multiplex PCR; in TCRdb, only in-frame clones are kept and a portion is missing. The data show around 66,000 clones, with roughly nine tenths seen just once and 3% to 3.5% held by the top ten. Material: peripheral blood, obtained in the first trimester of pregnancy. The receptor set was obtained from a female donor in good health, enrolled as a control in a pregnancy study.

The chain joins TRBV5-4 to TRBJ1-1; D gene unclear. The length of the CDR3 is 12 residues. The V gene's germline CDR1 is SGHNT and CDR2 YYREEE (reference sequence). V was clipped by 0 bases and J by 4 bases, with 4 bases between them. The CDR3 reads CASSLDSTEAFF. As DNA, the CDR3 is TGTGCCAGCAGCTTGGACAGCACTGAAGCTTTCTTT. Full variable domain (missing parts from reference TRBV5-4 and TRBJ1-1): ETGVTQSPTHLIKTRGQQVTLRCSSQSGHNTVSWYQQALGQGPQFIFQYYREEENGRGNFPPRFSGLQFPNYSSELNVNALELDDSALYLCASSLDSTEAFFGQGTRLTVV.

The rearrangement links TRBV29-1 to TRBJ1-1, with D tentatively TRBD1 (5 bases). The V gene lost 4 bases and the J gene lost 1 base, with 7 bases spanning the gap. This CDR3 has 12 amino acids. Germline lookup yields CDR1 SQVTM and CDR2 ANQGSEA. Written as DNA, the CDR3 is TGCAGCGTTGGAGGACAGAACACTGAAGCTTTCTTT. This translates into CSVGGQNTEAFF.

This rearrangement joins TRBV28 to TRBJ1-2, with 8 positions matching TRBD1. In germline, CDR1 is MDHEN, CDR2 SYDVKM. The CDR3 runs to 15 residues. V lost 6 bases, J lost 6 bases, and 12 bases stayed unmatched. DNA for the CDR3: TGTGCCAGCAGGGAGACAGGGGCAATTAGGAATGGCTACACCTTC. Amino acids: CASRETGAIRNGYTF.

The genes are TRBV19 and TRBJ1-1; D ambiguous. Germline CDR1 reads LNHDA; CDR2 reads SQIVND (reference sequence). This CDR3 is 14 amino acids long. V was trimmed by 1 base and J by 1 base, leaving 7 bases between them. CDR3 nucleotide sequence: TGTGCCAGTAGTATAGGAGGGAGGAACACTGAAGCTTTCTTT. Its protein is CASSIGGRNTEAFF.

The chain carries TRBV7-2 and TRBJ2-1; D possibly corresponds to TRBD2 (6 bases). Germline V gene data show CDR1 as SGHTA and CDR2 as FQGNSA. The CDR3 is 13 amino acids. Trimming pared 1 base from V and 8 bases from J, leaving 9 bases between. CDR3 sequence reads: CASSLELADEQFF. The CDR3 region has the DNA TGTGCCAGCAGCTTAGAACTAGCTGATGAGCAGTTCTTC.

The V and J genes are TRBV14 and TRBJ2-7; D is perhaps TRBD2 (6 bases). CDR1 SGHDN and CDR2 FVKESK come from the germline V gene. Trimming stripped 4 bases from V and 2 bases from J, with 12 bases between. This CDR3 contains 14 residues. CDR3 bases: TGTGCCAGCAGCCTACACGGGGGTACCTACGAGCAGTACTTC. It is translated as CASSLHGGTYEQYF.

The chain has TRBV2 and TRBJ2-5; 7 positions agree with TRBD1. Trimming removed 7 bases from V and 4 bases from J; junction bases left unmatched: 3. The CDR3 totals 12 residues. The germline V gene encodes CDR1 SNHLY and CDR2 FYNNEI. CDR3 residues: CASKRQGETQYF. In DNA form, the CDR3 reads TGTGCCAGCAAGCGACAGGGAGAGACCCAGTACTTC.

The J gene is TRBJ1-1, the V gene TRBV4-3; D remains unclear. The CDR3 has 14 residues. Per germline, CDR1 LGHNA and CDR2 YSLEER. Trimming removed 0 bases at V and 1 base at J, with 6 bases between. CDR3 sequence reads: CASSQDNRNTEAFF. CDR3 nucleotides: TGCGCCAGCAGCCAAGATAATAGGAACACTGAAGCTTTCTTT.

This clone has only one observation. V is TRBV18 and J is TRBJ1-2; 8 bases agree with TRBD1. Germline CDR1 reads KGHSH; CDR2 reads LQKENI. Germline trimming cut 3 bases from V and 2 bases from J; bases unmatched to any gene: 2. The CDR3 totals 14 residues. The CDR3 coding sequence is TGTGCCAGCTCACCGGGACAGGACAACTATGGCTACACCTTC. It encodes CASSPGQDNYGYTF.

The chain combines TRBV7-2 with TRBJ2-2, with 12 bases that match TRBD1. From germline, CDR1 is SGHTA and CDR2 FQGNSA. J gave up 5 bases and V 4 bases, and 2 bases lay outside the gene matches. The CDR3 length is 15 residues. CDR3 loop: CASSWDRGHTGELFF. DNA of the CDR3: TGTGCCAGCAGCTGGGACAGGGGGCATACCGGGGAGCTGTTTTTT.

The chain joins TRBV10-3 to TRBJ1-5, with D tentatively TRBD1 (5 bases). CDR3 size: 15 residues. Germline CDR1 ENHRY, CDR2 SYGVKD. Trimming took 3 bases from V and 0 from J, leaving 9 bases between them. The CDR3 sequence: CAISEGVNSNQPQHF. In DNA form, the CDR3 reads TGTGCCATCAGTGAAGGGGTGAATAGCAATCAGCCCCAGCATTTT.

The gene calls are TRBV19 and TRBJ2-5, with 7 bases identical to TRBD1. The CDR3 length is 16 residues. The V and J ends lost 7 bases and 7 bases, in that order; junction bases with no gene match: 18. The V gene's germline CDR1 is LNHDA and CDR2 SQIVND (reference sequence). This chain's CDR3 is CASTVGSGTYRGTQYF. DNA for the CDR3: TGTGCCAGTACCGTGGGGTCCGGGACCTACAGGGGGACCCAGTACTTC. Combining the CDR3 with reference TRBV19 and TRBJ2-5 gives the whole variable domain DGGITQSPKYLFRKEGQNVTLSCEQNLNHDAMYWYRQDPGQGLRLIYYSQIVNDFQKGDIAEGYSVSREKKESFPLTVTSAQKNPTAFYLCASTVGSGTYRGTQYFGPGTRLLVL.

V and J are TRBV5-1 and TRBJ1-1; D is ambiguous. The germline V and J ends were trimmed by 0 bases and 0 bases, with 15 bases remaining between them. The CDR3 is made up of 17 amino acids. Germline V lookup: CDR1 SGHRS, CDR2 YFSETQ. This CDR3 is CASSLVRIGLMNTEAFF. The CDR3 coding sequence is TGCGCCAGCAGCTTGGTGCGGATCGGCCTCATGAACACTGAAGCTTTCTTT. The entire variable domain, with the rest obtained from reference TRBV5-1 and TRBJ1-1, is as follows: KAGVTQTPRYLIKTRGQQVTLSCSPISGHRSVSWYQQTPGQGLQFLFEYFSETQRNKGNFPGRFSGRQFSNSRSEMNVSTLELGDSALYLCASSLVRIGLMNTEAFFGQGTRLTVV.

V and J are TRBV25-1 and TRBJ1-2; 8 bases agree with TRBD1. The CDR3 spans 15 residues. Germline CDR1 and CDR2: MGHDK and SYGVNS. J lost 7 bases, V lost 1 base, and 8 bases had no gene match. The CDR3 here is CASSESGGEVLGYTF. The CDR3 DNA reads TGTGCCAGCAGTGAATCAGGGGGCGAGGTTCTTGGCTACACCTTC.

V and J are TRBV16 and TRBJ1-4; maybe TRBD1 (6 bases). CDR1 KGHSY and CDR2 FQNENV come from the germline V gene. This CDR3 is built from 15 residues. Trimming cost V 1 base and J 6 bases, with 12 bases left between them. CDR3 loop: CASSQFTAGDEKLFF. The CDR3 DNA follows: TGTGCCAGCAGCCAATTTACGGCAGGGGATGAAAAACTGTTTTTT.

This clone appeared once. This chain links TRBV9 with TRBJ1-2; no firm D call. Deletions cut 4 bases from V and 4 bases from J, with 11 bases between. CDR3 length equals 13 residues. Germline assignment: CDR1 SGDLS and CDR2 YYNGEE. The CDR3, as DNA: TGTGCCAGCAGCTCGGGAGACTTCTATGGCTACACCTTC. It yields the protein CASSSGDFYGYTF.

The rearrangement uses TRBV19 and TRBJ2-7, with 7 bases lining up with TRBD1. The CDR3 covers 13 residues. CDR1 and CDR2 from the germline V gene are LNHDA and SQIVND (reference sequence). V shed 10 bases and J 3 bases; nucleotides not matched to a gene: 9. As DNA, the CDR3 is TGTGCCACCCGAGACAGGGCAGGCTACGAGCAGTACTTC. Amino acid sequence: CATRDRAGYEQYF.

This chain links TRBV7-3 with TRBJ2-2; 8 bases are shared with TRBD1. The J segment lost 3 bases and the V segment lost 2 bases, leaving 8 bases of the junction unmatched. The CDR3 length is 17 residues. The V gene's germline CDR1 is SGHTA and CDR2 FQGTGA. CDR3 loop: CASSLVPGGVHTGELFF. The CDR3 DNA is TGTGCCAGCAGCTTAGTTCCAGGGGGCGTTCACACCGGGGAGCTGTTTTTT.

V gene TRBV11-2 combines with J gene TRBJ2-1, with D possibly TRBD2 on 6 matching bases. V was trimmed by 1 base and J by 1 base, leaving 11 bases between them. The CDR3 has 16 residues. Germline-derived CDR1 and CDR2 are SGHAT and FQNNGV. The CDR3 loop is CASSLVVGGSYNEQFF. CDR3 DNA: TGTGCCAGCAGCTTAGTGGTCGGGGGTTCCTACAATGAGCAGTTCTTC.

The chain couples TRBV6-1 to TRBJ2-7; 10 nucleotides match TRBD1. The CDR3 length is 16 residues. The germline CDR1 and CDR2 sequences are MNHNS and SASEGT. Trimming took 4 bases from V and 6 from J; bases not matched to a gene: 12. For the CDR3, the DNA is TGTGCCAGCAGTGTGACGCCGGGGACAGGGGTAGGCGAGCAGTACTTC. Its protein product is CASSVTPGTGVGEQYF.

This clone was seen a handful of times. CDR3 sequence (DNA): TGTGCCAGTACCCCAGTGCAGGGGGCAGGGACTGAAGCTTTCTTT. Translated: CASTPVQGAGTEAFF. The chain couples TRBV19 to TRBJ1-1; the match to TRBD1 covers 8 bases. The junction had 12 bases not matched to a gene; V was cut back by 7 bases and J by 5 bases. The CDR3 contains 15 residues. CDR1 is LNHDA, CDR2 SQIVND, per germline (reference sequence).

This sequence joins TRBV2 and TRBJ2-7, with 8 positions matching TRBD2. The J segment lost 0 bases and the V segment lost 8 bases, leaving 9 bases of the junction unmatched. This CDR3 has 15 amino acids. CDR1 SNHLY and CDR2 FYNNEI come from the germline V gene. CDR3 in DNA: TGTGCCAGCCGGGAGGGAACAGCTGCCTCCTACGAGCAGTACTTC. Its translation is CASREGTAASYEQYF.

V is TRBV5-5 and J is TRBJ2-7; unclear D gene. This CDR3 region has 15 residues. Between the trimmed V and J ends, which lost 0 bases and 6 bases, there was a span of 16 bases. Germline CDR1 reads SGHKS; CDR2 reads YYEKEE (reference sequence). CDR3 in DNA: TGTGCCAGCAGCTTGGCCGGCGGCGGCTTTATCGAGCAGTACTTC. This gives the protein CASSLAGGGFIEQYF.

V is TRBV7-9 and J is TRBJ2-2; TRBD1 matches at 7 bases. The germline CDR1 and CDR2 sequences are SEHNR and FQNEAQ (reference sequence). The CDR3 sequence is 17 residues long. Losses at the gene ends were 5 bases for V and 5 bases for J; bases not matched to a gene: 14. CDR3 bases: TGTGCCAGCAGCCCCCAGGGCGGAACAGGGGAAACCGGGGAGCTGTTTTTT. This sequence encodes CASSPQGGTGETGELFF.

The rearrangement joins TRBV5-4 to TRBJ2-1, with 8 bases fitting TRBD2. Germline V gives CDR1 SGHNT, CDR2 YYREEE (reference sequence). The CDR3 has 17 amino acids. The ends lost 0 bases at V and 7 bases at J; junction bases unmatched: 12. CDR3 sequence (DNA): TGTGCCAGCAGCTTGGACTCTTACGGCGGGAGGTCAAATGAGCAGTTCTTC. This sequence encodes CASSLDSYGGRSNEQFF.